The T cell receptor (beta chain) under discussion was sequenced for a study of blood T cell repertoires in COVID-19. The wider study: The United States, Italy and Spain supplied acute and convalescent COVID-19 samples. The analysed material was cDNA or gDNA that came from T cells, B-cell-depleted T cells, or PBMCs.

Trimming removed 6 bases at V and 4 bases at J, with 19 bases between. Germline lookup yields CDR1 SGHRS and CDR2 YFSETQ. CDR3 length equals 15 residues. As processed by the authors: Quantification of nucleated cells was approximated via reference gene primer amplification. The data were produced by immunoSEQ multiplex PCR, yet TCRdb's version contains in-frame clones alone and is incomplete. The DNA gave D and trimming, while V, J and clone size come from that table. The sample has about 62,000 clones; about nine tenths are singletons. V usage is TRBV5-1 and J usage is TRBJ1-2; maybe TRBD1 (6 bases). Sequencing input: peripheral blood. This clonotype was sampled from a human donor in a cohort sampled during active COVID-19. CDR3 nucleotides: TGCGCCAGCACGACCCGTACAGGGTCCTCCTATGGCTACACCTTC. Translated, it gives CASTTRTGSSYGYTF.